This paragraph reports one T cell receptor (beta chain). The antigen is not known. This sample was included in a study of cytomegalovirus exposure and HLA in healthy donors. Study information: As released early, the data held roughly 85 million unique TCRs from HLA-typed donors.

Study-level points and caveats: The authors later linked a missense DCLRE1C variant to TCR beta V- and J-gene trimming. Later work found that TCR association rates differed between HLA loci; DRB1 had the most and HLA-C the fewest. Researchers counted 164 TCR beta chains as cytomegalovirus-associated.

The CDR3 consists of 12 residues. V lost 2 bases, J lost 6 bases, and 7 bases lay in between. In germline, CDR1 is SNHLY, CDR2 FYNNEI. Researchers ran the PCR with 60 Vbeta and 13 Jbeta primers. Profiled with immunoSEQ multiplex PCR; TCRdb holds only in-frame clones, not every one. The sample consists of roughly 190,000 clones, 12% of them appearing once. The TCR was taken from a man over 45 in good health and CMV-seropositive. The specimen was PBMCs. The chain joins TRBV2 to TRBJ1-2, with a tentative D call TRBD1 (6 bases). CDR3 nucleotides: TGTGCCAGCAGTGAAACAGGGCATGGCTACACCTTC. Its translation: CASSETGHGYTF.